Shown below are 29 T cell receptor beta chains from a single sample sequenced in a study of cytomegalovirus exposure and HLA in healthy donors. The PCR employed 60 Vbeta primers together with 13 Jbeta primers. The table came from immunoSEQ multiplex PCR; TCRdb's copy has only in-frame clones and leaves some out. Of 100,000 to 150,000 clones in the sample, about 85% were seen once. Sequenced sample: PBMCs. These receptors were collected from a boy younger than 18 in good health and CMV-seronegative.

The J gene is TRBJ1-1, the V gene TRBV6-5; perhaps TRBD1 as D (6 bases). In germline, CDR1 is MNHEY, CDR2 SVGAGI. Trimming took 8 bases from V and 4 from J, leaving 14 bases between them. This CDR3 has 13 amino acids. The CDR3 region is CASLTQGSTEAFF. In DNA form, the CDR3 reads TGTGCCAGCCTTACGCAGGGGAGCACTGAAGCTTTCTTT.

The chain has TRBV6-5 and TRBJ2-2, with TRBD2 matching 9 bases. With V trimmed by 2 bases and J by 9 bases, 7 bases remained unmatched. Germline V gives CDR1 MNHEY, CDR2 SVGAGI. This CDR3 comprises 15 residues. CDR3 sequence: CASSYLPSGIRELFF. The CDR3 nucleotides are TGTGCCAGCAGTTACCTCCCTAGCGGGATTCGGGAGCTGTTTTTT.

This CDR3 is CASSPTSESYNEQFF. The CDR3 DNA is TGTGCCAGCAGCCCCACTAGCGAATCCTACAATGAGCAGTTCTTC. The chain combines TRBV9 with TRBJ2-1, with 7 positions matching TRBD2. Germline-derived CDR1 and CDR2 are SGDLS and YYNGEE. Losses at the gene ends were 4 bases for V and 1 base for J; bases not matched to a gene: 5. The CDR3 extends over 15 amino acids.

This rearrangement joins TRBV2 to TRBJ1-2, with D possibly TRBD1 on 6 matching bases. This CDR3 region has 13 residues. Germline loops: CDR1 SNHLY, CDR2 FYNNEI. Trimming removed 5 bases at V and 4 bases at J, with 11 bases between. The DNA of the CDR3 is TGTGCCAGCAGTTCGCGACAGGTCTATGGCTACACCTTC. Protein: CASSSRQVYGYTF.

Regarding this clone: The junction shows a germline mismatch at one end, possibly a read error. This rearrangement joins TRBV7-9 to TRBJ2-7, with a possible D match to TRBD1 (6 bases). The germline V gene has CDR1 SEHNR and CDR2 FQNEAQ (reference sequence). This CDR3 region has 15 residues. Here the CDR3 DNA reads TGTTCCAGCAGCTTAGCCTGGGACAACCCTCGGGTGCAGTACTTC. Translation: CSSSLAWDNPRVQYF. Combining the CDR3 with reference TRBV7-9 and TRBJ2-7 gives the whole variable domain DTGVSQNPRHKITKRGQNVTFRCDPISEHNRLYWYRQTLGQGPEFLTYFQNEAQLEKSRLLSDRFSAERPKGSFSTLEIQRTEQGDSAMYLCSSSLAWDNPRVQYFGPGTRLTVT.

This rearrangement joins TRBV27 to TRBJ1-2; the D is unclear. Germline CDR1 and CDR2: MNHEY and SMNVEV (reference sequence). The V gene lost 5 bases and the J gene lost 0 bases, with 13 bases spanning the gap. The CDR3 sequence is 15 residues long. The CDR3 loop is CASSLDGRTNYGYTF. The CDR3 DNA reads TGTGCCAGCAGTCTAGATGGGAGAACTAACTATGGCTACACCTTC.

The rearrangement uses TRBV19 and TRBJ2-3; D remains ambiguous. The CDR3 loop spans 14 amino acids. The germline V and J ends were trimmed by 2 bases and 2 bases, with 8 bases remaining between them. Germline-derived CDR1 and CDR2 are LNHDA and SQIVND (reference sequence). CDR3 in DNA: TGTGCCAGTAGTATACGAGCCTTCACAGATACGCAGTATTTT. The encoded protein is CASSIRAFTDTQYF.

This chain links TRBV15 with TRBJ2-7, with 13 bases identical to TRBD2. The CDR3 is 18 residues long. Germline V gene data show CDR1 as LNHNV and CDR2 as YYDKDF (reference sequence). Trimming took 0 bases from V and 5 from J; bases not matched to a gene: 10. Here the CDR3 reads CATSRDWTSGSLEDEQYF. The CDR3 nucleotides are TGTGCCACCAGCAGAGATTGGACTAGCGGGAGTTTGGAGGACGAGCAGTACTTC.

The chain combines TRBV7-2 with TRBJ2-2; maybe TRBD2 (6 bases). The CDR3 sequence is 15 residues long. V gave up 5 bases and J gave up 4 bases, with 14 bases separating them. From germline, CDR1 is SGHTA and CDR2 FQGNSA. This chain's CDR3 is CASSPRLGGTGELFF. As DNA, the CDR3 is TGTGCCAGCAGCCCGCGACTGGGAGGCACCGGGGAGCTGTTTTTT. Based on the CDR3 plus reference TRBV7-2 and TRBJ2-2, the full variable domain is GAGVSQSPSNKVTEKGKDVELRCDPISGHTALYWYRQSLGQGLEFLIYFQGNSAPDKSGLPSDRFSAERTGGSVSTLTIQRTQQEDSAVYLCASSPRLGGTGELFFGEGSRLTVL.

The chain links TRBV18 to TRBJ2-7, with D perhaps matching TRBD1 (6 bases). The V end was cut by 8 bases, the J end by 0 bases, with 11 bases between. This CDR3 contains 13 residues. Germline V gene lookup returns CDR1 KGHSH and CDR2 LQKENI. CDR3 loop: CASQGQYSYEQYF. CDR3 coding DNA: TGTGCCAGCCAAGGACAGTACTCCTACGAGCAGTACTTC.

Comment on this clone: The sample holds other DNA sequences that translate to the same CDR3. The chain combines TRBV27 with TRBJ1-5; 8 bases are shared with TRBD1. The CDR3 consists of 15 residues. Germline trimming cut 2 bases from V and 4 bases from J; bases unmatched to any gene: 4. Germline V gives CDR1 MNHEY, CDR2 SMNVEV (reference sequence). The CDR3 is CASSLGTGGNQPQHF. In nucleotides, the CDR3 is TGTGCCAGCAGTTTAGGAACAGGGGGAAATCAGCCCCAGCATTTT.

The chain couples TRBV15 to TRBJ2-1; 10 nucleotides match TRBD1. The CDR3 length is 16 residues. Germline V gene data show CDR1 as LNHNV and CDR2 as YYDKDF (reference sequence). J lost 6 bases, V lost 0 bases, and 5 bases had no gene match. The CDR3 sequence: CATSRDVGTGANEQFF. The CDR3 DNA reads TGTGCCACCAGCAGAGATGTTGGGACAGGGGCCAATGAGCAGTTCTTC.

This clone was counted only a few times. The J gene is TRBJ1-4, the V gene TRBV5-5, with 8 bases lining up with TRBD1. CDR3 size: 17 residues. Unmatched junction bases numbered 7, after V lost 0 bases and J lost 3 bases. Germline-derived CDR1 and CDR2 are SGHKS and YYEKEE (reference sequence). The CDR3 is CASSLGTGSAANEKLFF. The CDR3 DNA reads TGTGCCAGCAGCTTGGGGACAGGGAGCGCTGCTAATGAAAAACTGTTTTTT.

The V and J genes are TRBV5-6 and TRBJ2-7; the D gene is possibly TRBD1 (5 bases). The length of the CDR3 is 13 residues. Germline assignment: CDR1 SGHDT and CDR2 YYEEEE. Deletions cut 4 bases from V and 4 bases from J, with 12 bases between. The CDR3 DNA sequence: TGTGCCAGCAGCGCAGGGAATTGGTACGAGCAGTACTTC. Protein: CASSAGNWYEQYF.

The chain employs TRBV10-1 and TRBJ2-1; TRBD2 aligns across 13 bases. CDR3 length equals 15 residues. Germline CDR1 reads WNHNN; CDR2 reads SYGVQD (reference sequence). J lost 8 bases, V lost 6 bases, and 7 bases had no gene match. The CDR3 DNA is TGCGCCAGCAGACTAGCGGGAGGGCCGTTGGATGAGCAGTTCTTC. Its translation is CASRLAGGPLDEQFF.

The J gene is TRBJ2-1, the V gene TRBV7-2, with 11 bases matching TRBD2. The V gene end was trimmed by 4 bases and the J gene end by 8 bases; junction bases not matched to a gene: 7. CDR1 is SGHTA, CDR2 FQGNSA, per germline. The CDR3 contains 15 residues. The CDR3 sequence: CASSWSTSGSYEQFF. The CDR3 region has the DNA TGTGCCAGCAGCTGGAGCACTAGCGGGAGCTATGAGCAGTTCTTC.

In its sample, this clone was seen a few times. The genes are TRBV9 and TRBJ1-5; weak D call: TRBD1 (5 bases). Per the germline V gene, CDR1 is SGDLS and CDR2 is YYNGEE. Trimming left V 2 bases short and J 4 bases short, with 13 bases between. CDR3 length equals 15 residues. The CDR3 sequence is CASSVGGAGNQPQHF. DNA of the CDR3: TGTGCCAGCAGCGTTGGAGGGGCGGGGAATCAGCCCCAGCATTTT. Combining the CDR3 with reference TRBV9 and TRBJ1-5 gives the whole variable domain DSGVTQTPKHLITATGQRVTLRCSPRSGDLSVYWYQQSLDQGLQFLIQYYNGEERAKGNILERFSAQQFPDLHSELNLSSLELGDSALYFCASSVGGAGNQPQHFGDGTRLSIL.

The V and J genes are TRBV7-2 and TRBJ1-1; D gene unclear. V was clipped by 1 base and J by 4 bases, with 10 bases between them. The CDR3 covers 14 residues. CDR1 SGHTA and CDR2 FQGNSA come from the germline V gene. In DNA form, the CDR3 reads TGTGCCAGCAGCTTAGGCGGGTCGAGCACTGAAGCTTTCTTT. Its translation is CASSLGGSSTEAFF. Complete variable domain (other parts from reference TRBV7-2 and TRBJ1-1): GAGVSQSPSNKVTEKGKDVELRCDPISGHTALYWYRQSLGQGLEFLIYFQGNSAPDKSGLPSDRFSAERTGGSVSTLTIQRTQQEDSAVYLCASSLGGSSTEAFFGQGTRLTVV.

The chain employs TRBV6-6 and TRBJ1-4; D remains ambiguous. Germline assignment: CDR1 MNHNY and CDR2 SVGAGI (reference sequence). Trimming took 2 bases from V and 6 from J, leaving 13 bases between them. The CDR3 is 15 amino acids. This CDR3 is CASSYIEVSYEKLFF. The DNA for the CDR3 is TGTGCCAGCAGTTACATAGAGGTTTCTTATGAAAAACTGTTTTTT.

The rearrangement joins TRBV30 to TRBJ2-3; 9 bases line up with TRBD1. The CDR3 runs to 18 residues. Germline V gene data show CDR1 as GTSNPN and CDR2 as SVGIG (reference sequence). With 0 bases clipped from V and 0 bases from J, the junction kept 10 bases outside the gene matches. CDR3 sequence reads: CAWSVNRGLEKSTDTQYF. CDR3 DNA sequence: TGTGCCTGGAGTGTGAACAGGGGGCTGGAGAAAAGCACAGATACGCAGTATTTT.

The J gene is TRBJ2-1, the V gene TRBV13, with 8 bases lining up with TRBD2. Germline V CDR1 and CDR2: PRHDT, FYEKMQ (reference sequence). The CDR3 extends over 15 amino acids. Losses at the gene ends were 2 bases for V and 0 bases for J; bases not matched to a gene: 0. The CDR3 loop is CASSLSGSSYNEQFF. The CDR3 DNA sequence: TGTGCCAGCAGCTTAAGCGGGAGCTCCTACAATGAGCAGTTCTTC.

This rearrangement joins TRBV30 to TRBJ1-2, with D possibly TRBD1 on 6 matching bases. The CDR3 is 15 amino acids. Trimming stripped 0 bases from V and 4 bases from J, with 15 bases between. Germline CDR1 GTSNPN, CDR2 SVGIG (reference sequence). The CDR3 protein is CAWSVGQGNLYGYTF. The CDR3 DNA is TGTGCCTGGAGTGTTGGGCAGGGGAATCTCTATGGCTACACCTTC.

The chain recombines TRBV5-6 with TRBJ2-1, with 7 bases aligning to TRBD2. V dropped 0 bases and J dropped 5; count of bases not matched to a gene: 5. The CDR3 has 15 amino acids. Looked up from germline, CDR1 is SGHDT and CDR2 is YYEEEE. Written as DNA, the CDR3 is TGTGCCAGCAGCTTGGCGGGGAGGGCGGACAATGAGCAGTTCTTC. Protein: CASSLAGRADNEQFF.

The chain employs TRBV18 and TRBJ2-2, with a possible D match to TRBD1 (5 bases). CDR1 and CDR2 from the germline V gene are KGHSH and LQKENI. The CDR3 runs to 13 residues. Trimming took off 7 bases at V and 3 bases at J, with 9 bases between the two ends. The CDR3 DNA is TGTGCCAGCTGGGGCAGAGACACCGGGGAGCTGTTTTTT. Its protein product is CASWGRDTGELFF.

The chain carries TRBV9 and TRBJ2-2, with 8 bases that match TRBD2. Germline values: CDR1 SGDLS, CDR2 YYNGEE. There are 15 residues in the CDR3. V dropped 0 bases and J dropped 6; count of bases not matched to a gene: 4. Written as DNA, the CDR3 is TGTGCCAGCAGCGTAGGCTCTAGCGGGTCCGGGGAGCTGTTTTTT. Its translation is CASSVGSSGSGELFF.

The V and J genes are TRBV18 and TRBJ1-2; D is unresolved. This CDR3 region has 12 residues. Trimming removed 1 base from V and 7 bases from J, with 7 bases in between. Germline CDR1 reads KGHSH; CDR2 reads LQKENI. The chain's CDR3 is CASSPRSGGYTF. The CDR3 DNA sequence: TGTGCCAGCTCACCACGTTCGGGTGGCTACACCTTC. The full variable domain, in which reference TRBV18 and TRBJ1-2 provide the parts outside the CDR3, is NAGVMQNPRHLVRRRGQEARLRCSPMKGHSHVYWYRQLPEEGLKFMVYLQKENIIDESGMPKERFSAEFPKEGPSILRIQQVVRGDSAAYFCASSPRSGGYTFGSGTRLTVV.

The CDR3 protein is CASSTSQNPGLAGGQEQYF. Written as DNA, the CDR3 is TGTGCCAGCAGCACGTCGCAGAACCCAGGACTAGCGGGAGGGCAGGAGCAGTACTTC. The chain combines TRBV4-2 with TRBJ2-7; 15 bases fit TRBD2. Per germline, CDR1 LGHNA and CDR2 YNFKEQ. The CDR3 loop spans 19 amino acids. V trimming: 5 bases; J trimming: 7 bases; junction bases outside the gene matches: 18.

This clone came up once. This chain joins TRBV13 and TRBJ2-3; 7 bases fit TRBD1. The V and J ends lost 5 bases and 4 bases, in that order; junction bases with no gene match: 24. Germline CDR1 reads PRHDT; CDR2 reads FYEKMQ (reference sequence). The CDR3 extends over 20 amino acids. CDR3: CASSPVPGQRVLPAPDTQYF. CDR3 sequence (DNA): TGTGCCAGCAGCCCGGTACCGGGACAGCGAGTTTTACCCGCACCAGATACGCAGTATTTT.

The V gene is TRBV29-1, the J gene TRBJ1-1; TRBD1 might be the D (5 bases). Germline CDR1 is SQVTM and CDR2 is ANQGSEA. V lost 2 bases to trimming and J lost 9 bases, with 25 bases between them. The CDR3 sequence is 16 residues long. The CDR3 DNA is TGCAGCGTTGAATGGGGCCAGAATCTCGATTGGATTAAAGCTTTCTTT. Translating gives CSVEWGQNLDWIKAFF.